The entry that follows covers one T cell receptor beta chain sequence. The antigen is undetermined. This sample was taken from a study of cytomegalovirus exposure and HLA in healthy donors. Study details: The 90 to 150 validation repertoires were produced on the same platform as the roughly 720 repertoires of the first cohort. This was reported in a later analysis. General study results and limits: Subsequent analysis showed first-cohort TCR clusters tending to co-occur in 120 or so validation repertoires. Most TCR sequences were uncommon, yet certain public TCRs appeared in many donors.

Sequencing used immunoSEQ multiplex PCR; TCRdb keeps in-frame clones, though not all of them. The table has 97,000 or so clones, around 88% seen once. This CDR3 has 14 residues. The sequenced sample consisted of PBMCs. This TCR derives from a woman in her 30s in good health and CMV-seronegative. The V call is TRBV21-1, the J call TRBJ2-1; the table's D gene call, TRBD2, was not cross checked with the DNA. TRBV21-1 has pseudogene status. The CDR3 sequence is CASFSTSSYNEQFF. The CDR3 DNA reads as TGTGCCAGCTTCTCTACGAGCTCCTACAATGAGCAGTTCTTC.